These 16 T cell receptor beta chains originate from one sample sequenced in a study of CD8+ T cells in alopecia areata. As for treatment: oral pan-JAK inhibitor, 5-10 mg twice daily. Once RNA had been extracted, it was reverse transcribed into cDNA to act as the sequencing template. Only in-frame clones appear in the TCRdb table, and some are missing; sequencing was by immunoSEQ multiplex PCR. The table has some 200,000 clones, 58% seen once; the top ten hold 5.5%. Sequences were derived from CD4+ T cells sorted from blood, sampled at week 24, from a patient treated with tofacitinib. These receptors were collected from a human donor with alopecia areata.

CDR3 sequence reads: CTSSHEKGTDSLYEQYF. The CDR3 DNA reads as TGCACCAGCAGCCATGAAAAAGGGACAGATAGCCTCTACGAGCAGTACTTC. This chain connects TRBV1 to TRBJ2-7; whether TRBD1, the table's D call, matches the DNA was not checked. TRBV1 is noted as a pseudogene. This CDR3 region has 17 residues.

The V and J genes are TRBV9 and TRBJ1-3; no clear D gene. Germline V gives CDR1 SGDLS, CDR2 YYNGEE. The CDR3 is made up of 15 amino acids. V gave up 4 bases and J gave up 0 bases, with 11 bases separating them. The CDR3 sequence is CASSLRAASGNTIYF. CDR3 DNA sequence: TGTGCCAGCAGCTTACGGGCCGCCTCTGGAAACACCATATATTTT.

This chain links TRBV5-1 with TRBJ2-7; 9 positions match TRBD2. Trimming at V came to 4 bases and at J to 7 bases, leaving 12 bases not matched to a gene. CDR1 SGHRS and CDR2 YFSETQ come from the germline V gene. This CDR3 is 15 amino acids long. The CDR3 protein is CASSQAPAGGREQYF. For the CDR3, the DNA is TGCGCCAGCAGCCAAGCTCCGGCGGGAGGGAGGGAGCAGTACTTC.

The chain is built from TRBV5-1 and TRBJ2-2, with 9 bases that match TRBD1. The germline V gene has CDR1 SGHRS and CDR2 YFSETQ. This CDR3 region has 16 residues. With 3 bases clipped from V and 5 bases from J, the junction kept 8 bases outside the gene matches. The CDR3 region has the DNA TGCGCCAGCAGCTGGACGGGACAGGGTAAAACCGGGGAGCTGTTTTTT. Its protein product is CASSWTGQGKTGELFF.

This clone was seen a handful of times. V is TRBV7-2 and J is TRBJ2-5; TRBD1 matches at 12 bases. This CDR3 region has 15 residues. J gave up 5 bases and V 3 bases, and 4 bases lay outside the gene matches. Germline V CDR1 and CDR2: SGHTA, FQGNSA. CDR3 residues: CASSFGTGGWETQYF. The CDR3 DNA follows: TGTGCCAGCAGCTTCGGGACAGGGGGCTGGGAGACCCAGTACTTC.

CDR3 region: CASSPHGAVSTEAFF. In nucleotides, the CDR3 is TGCGCCAGCAGCCCCCACGGCGCGGTCAGTACTGAAGCTTTCTTT. The chain couples TRBV5-1 to TRBJ1-1; no firm D call. V lost 4 bases, J lost 5 bases, and 18 bases lay in between. Per the germline V gene, CDR1 is SGHRS and CDR2 is YFSETQ. This CDR3 comprises 15 residues.

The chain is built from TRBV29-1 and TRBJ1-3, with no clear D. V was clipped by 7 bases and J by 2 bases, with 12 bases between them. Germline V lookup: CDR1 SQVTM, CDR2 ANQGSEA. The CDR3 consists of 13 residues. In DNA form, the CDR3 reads TGCAGCGCCGAGAGAGGGCCTGGAAACACCATATATTTT. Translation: CSAERGPGNTIYF.

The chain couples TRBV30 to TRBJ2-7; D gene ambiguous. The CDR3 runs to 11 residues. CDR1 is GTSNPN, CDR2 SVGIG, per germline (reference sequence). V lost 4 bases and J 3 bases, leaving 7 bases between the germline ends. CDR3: CAWTDGYEQYF. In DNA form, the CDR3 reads TGTGCCTGGACAGATGGCTACGAGCAGTACTTC.

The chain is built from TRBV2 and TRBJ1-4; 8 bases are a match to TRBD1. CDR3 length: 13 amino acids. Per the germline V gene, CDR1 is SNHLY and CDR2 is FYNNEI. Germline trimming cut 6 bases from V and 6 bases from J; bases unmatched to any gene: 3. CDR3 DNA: TGTGCCAGCAGGTTGACAGGGGATGAAAAACTGTTTTTT. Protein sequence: CASRLTGDEKLFF.

Written as DNA, the CDR3 is TGTGCCAGCAGTGTAGGGCTAGCTAATGCAGATACGCAGTATTTT. Protein: CASSVGLANADTQYF. The V and J genes are TRBV2 and TRBJ2-3; D possibly corresponds to TRBD2 (5 bases). The CDR3 is 15 amino acids. CDR1 and CDR2 from the germline V gene are SNHLY and FYNNEI. V lost 4 bases, J lost 4 bases, and 15 bases lay in between.

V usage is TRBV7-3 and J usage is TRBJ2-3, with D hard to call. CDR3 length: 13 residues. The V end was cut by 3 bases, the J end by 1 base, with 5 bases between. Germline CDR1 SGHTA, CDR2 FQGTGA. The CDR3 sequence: CASSFIGTDTQYF. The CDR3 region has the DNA TGTGCCAGCAGCTTCATTGGCACAGATACGCAGTATTTT.

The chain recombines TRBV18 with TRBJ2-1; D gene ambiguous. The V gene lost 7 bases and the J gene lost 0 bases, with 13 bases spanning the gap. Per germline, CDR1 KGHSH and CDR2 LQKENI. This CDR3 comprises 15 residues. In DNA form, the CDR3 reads TGTGCCAGCTTAGCCAGCATCAGCTCCTACAATGAGCAGTTCTTC. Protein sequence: CASLASISSYNEQFF.

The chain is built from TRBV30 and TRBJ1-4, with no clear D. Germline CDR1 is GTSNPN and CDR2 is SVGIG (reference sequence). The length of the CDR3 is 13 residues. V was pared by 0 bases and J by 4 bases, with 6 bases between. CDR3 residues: CAWSVGINEKLFF. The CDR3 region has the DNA TGTGCCTGGAGTGTGGGGATTAATGAAAAACTGTTTTTT. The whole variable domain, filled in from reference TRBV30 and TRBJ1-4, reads SQTIHQWPATLVQPVGSPLSLECTVEGTSNPNLYWYRQAAGRGLQLLFYSVGIGQISSEVPQNLSASRPQDRQFILSSKKLLLSDSGFYLCAWSVGINEKLFFGSGTQLSVL.

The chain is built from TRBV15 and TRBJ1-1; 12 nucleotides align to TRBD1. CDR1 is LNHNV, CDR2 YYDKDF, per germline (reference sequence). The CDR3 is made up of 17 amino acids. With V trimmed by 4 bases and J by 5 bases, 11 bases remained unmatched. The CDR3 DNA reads TGTGCCACCAGCACCTGGGGACAGGGGGCATTGAGAACTGAAGCTTTCTTT. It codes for CATSTWGQGALRTEAFF. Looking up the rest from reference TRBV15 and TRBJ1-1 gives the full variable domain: DAMVIQNPRYQVTQFGKPVTLSCSQTLNHNVMYWYQQKSSQAPKLLFHYYDKDFNNEADTPDNFQSRRPNTSFCFLDIRSPGLGDTAMYLCATSTWGQGALRTEAFFGQGTRLTVV.

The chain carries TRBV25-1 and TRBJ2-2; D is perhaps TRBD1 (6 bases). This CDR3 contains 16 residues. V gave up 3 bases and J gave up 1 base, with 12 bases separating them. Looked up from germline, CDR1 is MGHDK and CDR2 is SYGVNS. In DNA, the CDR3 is TGTGCCAGCAGTGACCTAAAGACAGGGAACACCGGGGAGCTGTTTTTT. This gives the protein CASSDLKTGNTGELFF. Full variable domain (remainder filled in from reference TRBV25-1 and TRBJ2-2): EADIYQTPRYLVIGTGKKITLECSQTMGHDKMYWYQQDPGMELHLIHYSYGVNSTEKGDLSSESTVSRIRTEHFPLTLESARPSHTSQYLCASSDLKTGNTGELFFGEGSRLTVL.

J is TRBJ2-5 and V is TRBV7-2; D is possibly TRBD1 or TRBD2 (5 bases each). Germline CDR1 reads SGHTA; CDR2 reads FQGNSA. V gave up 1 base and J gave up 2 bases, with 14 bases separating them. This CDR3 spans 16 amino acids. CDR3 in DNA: TGTGCCAGCAGCTTAGGGGATCGGGGACGGCAAGAGACCCAGTACTTC. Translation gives CASSLGDRGRQETQYF.